This TCR beta chain emerged from a study of blood T cell repertoires in COVID-19. Study in general: Acute and convalescent COVID-19 samples came from the United States, Italy and Spain. From T cells, B-cell-depleted T cells, or PBMCs came the material, which was cDNA or gDNA.

CDR1 LGHDT and CDR2 YNNKEL come from the germline V gene (reference sequence). This CDR3 is built from 16 residues. Trimming removed 2 bases at V and 0 bases at J, with 11 bases between. Original methodology: Nucleated cell number was recorded as an estimate derived from reference gene primer amplification. Only in-frame clones appear in the TCRdb table, and some are missing; sequencing was by immunoSEQ multiplex PCR. The V and J calls and clone size are taken from that table; D and trimming were inferred from the DNA. This sample has 350,000 to 450,000 clones, with about 85% found just once. The receptor comes from a woman under 30 with acute or convalescent COVID-19. The chain employs TRBV3-1 (or the pseudogene TRBV3-2) and TRBJ2-1; D is undetermined. Sequenced sample: peripheral blood. In nucleotides, the CDR3 is TGTGCCAGCAGCCAATATCGGCAGGTCTCCTACAATGAGCAGTTCTTC. Amino acids: CASSQYRQVSYNEQFF.